This TCR beta chain appears in the sequencing data of a study of beta chain features in type 1 diabetes. The study, taken as a whole, reports: Among patients with Type 1 diabetes, TCRB CDR3s were moderately but significantly shorter in every one of the four CD4+ subsets. Cells expressing TCR highly could be over-represented by cDNA sequencing.

TCRB transcripts that were expressed got sequenced, as all of the isolated RNA had been reverse transcribed. The protocol was immunoSEQ multiplex PCR, while the TCRdb copy is restricted to in-frame clones and leaves out a portion. The sample shows about 330,000 clones, about 10% of them seen only once. The CDR3 runs to 15 residues. V trimming: 2 bases; J trimming: 5 bases; junction bases outside the gene matches: 7. The germline CDR1 and CDR2 sequences are ENHRY and SYGVKD. Concerning this clone itself: Its specificity is not known.

Input material: naive CD4+ T cells from blood. This sequence originates from a woman in her 30s in good health. The rearrangement joins TRBV10-3 to TRBJ2-5; TRBD1 agrees at 8 bases. The CDR3 reads CAISEGQGNGETQYF. The CDR3 nucleotides are TGTGCCATCAGTGAGGGACAGGGAAACGGGGAGACCCAGTACTTC.